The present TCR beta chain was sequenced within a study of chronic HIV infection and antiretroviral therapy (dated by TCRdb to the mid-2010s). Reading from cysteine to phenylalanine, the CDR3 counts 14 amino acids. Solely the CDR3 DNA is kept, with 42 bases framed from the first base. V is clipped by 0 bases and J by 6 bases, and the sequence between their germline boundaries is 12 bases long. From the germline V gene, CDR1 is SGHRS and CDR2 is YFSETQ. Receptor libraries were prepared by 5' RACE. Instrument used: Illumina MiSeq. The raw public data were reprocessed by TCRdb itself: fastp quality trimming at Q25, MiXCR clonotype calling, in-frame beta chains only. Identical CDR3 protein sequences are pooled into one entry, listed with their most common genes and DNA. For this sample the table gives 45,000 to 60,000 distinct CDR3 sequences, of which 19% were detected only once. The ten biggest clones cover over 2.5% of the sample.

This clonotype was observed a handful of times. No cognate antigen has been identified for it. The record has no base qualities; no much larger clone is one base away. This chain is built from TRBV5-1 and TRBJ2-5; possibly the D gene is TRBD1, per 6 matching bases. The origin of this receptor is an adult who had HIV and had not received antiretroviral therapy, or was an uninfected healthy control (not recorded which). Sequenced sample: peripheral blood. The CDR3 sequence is CASSLETGGKTQYF. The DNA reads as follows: TGCGCCAGCAGCTTGGAGACAGGCGGAAAGACCCAGTACTTC.